One and the same sample provided the 8 T cell receptor beta chains below, sequenced in a study of cytomegalovirus exposure and HLA in healthy donors. PCR primers comprised 60 Vbeta and 13 Jbeta primers. Data came from immunoSEQ multiplex PCR; TCRdb stores just in-frame clones and leaves some out. The repertoire holds 75,000 to 100,000 clones, with around 77% as singletons. Sequencing was performed on PBMCs. Every receptor here comes from a man in his forties in good health and CMV-seronegative.

J is TRBJ2-7 and V is TRBV19; 9 nucleotides line up with TRBD1. Trimming cost V 3 bases and J 4 bases; bases outside gene matches: 4. CDR1 is LNHDA, CDR2 SQIVND, per germline (reference sequence). CDR3 length: 14 residues. The CDR3 nucleotides are TGTGCCAGTAGTATTGGGACAGGGTTGTACGAGCAGTACTTC. Protein: CASSIGTGLYEQYF.

The chain couples TRBV11-3 to TRBJ2-7; 11 bases are shared with TRBD1. Germline loops: CDR1 SGHNT, CDR2 YENEEA. With 5 bases clipped from V and 5 bases from J, the junction kept 8 bases outside the gene matches. The CDR3 sequence is 15 residues long. In nucleotides, the CDR3 is TGTGCCAGCAGCGACAGAGGACAGGGGGCCGACGAGCAGTACTTC. Its translation is CASSDRGQGADEQYF.

The V and J genes are TRBV11-2 and TRBJ1-2, with TRBD1 identical over 11 bases. The germline gives CDR1 SGHAT, CDR2 FQNNGV. This CDR3 region has 16 residues. V trimming: 1 base; J trimming: 2 bases; junction bases outside the gene matches: 3. As DNA, the CDR3 is TGTGCCAGCAGCTTAGCCGGGACAGGGGGAAACTATGGCTACACCTTC. It codes for CASSLAGTGGNYGYTF.

The V call is TRBV28, the J call TRBJ2-7; maybe TRBD1 (5 bases). Between the trimmed V and J ends, which lost 6 bases and 2 bases, there was a span of 5 bases. There are 11 residues in the CDR3. CDR1 MDHEN and CDR2 SYDVKM come from the germline V gene. The CDR3 nucleotides read TGTGCCAGCAGGGACACCTACGAGCAGTACTTC. Its translation is CASRDTYEQYF.

This chain joins TRBV30 and TRBJ1-2; unclear D gene. The CDR3 covers 12 residues. With 2 bases removed from V and 4 bases from J, the gap between germline ends came to 8 bases. Per the germline V gene, CDR1 is GTSNPN and CDR2 is SVGIG (reference sequence). The CDR3 here is CAWSSTGYGYTF. In DNA form, the CDR3 reads TGTGCCTGGAGTAGTACCGGCTATGGCTACACCTTC.

The chain combines TRBV9 with TRBJ1-4; TRBD1 is a possible D gene (5 bases). V was clipped by 1 base and J by 3 bases, with 10 bases between them. The V gene's germline CDR1 is SGDLS and CDR2 YYNGEE. CDR3 size: 15 residues. CDR3 in DNA: TGTGCCAGCAGCGTAACCGGGACTTCTAATGAAAAACTGTTTTTT. This gives the protein CASSVTGTSNEKLFF. The variable domain in full, with the rest retrieved from reference TRBV9 and TRBJ1-4, is DSGVTQTPKHLITATGQRVTLRCSPRSGDLSVYWYQQSLDQGLQFLIQYYNGEERAKGNILERFSAQQFPDLHSELNLSSLELGDSALYFCASSVTGTSNEKLFFGSGTQLSVL.

The chain joins TRBV2 to TRBJ2-2; unclear D gene. Germline lookup yields CDR1 SNHLY and CDR2 FYNNEI. V was clipped by 4 bases and J by 5 bases, with 11 bases between them. The length of the CDR3 is 14 residues. The CDR3 DNA reads as TGTGCCAGCAGTGTTGCGGCTGGGACCGGGGAGCTGTTTTTT. Amino acids: CASSVAAGTGELFF. The entire variable domain, with the rest obtained from reference TRBV2 and TRBJ2-2, is as follows: EPEVTQTPSHQVTQMGQEVILRCVPISNHLYFYWYRQILGQKVEFLVSFYNNEISEKSEIFDDQFSVERPDGSNFTLKIRSTKLEDSAMYFCASSVAAGTGELFFGEGSRLTVL.

This clone has just a few counts. The rearrangement uses TRBV6-1 and TRBJ2-5; 12 bases line up with TRBD2. CDR3 length: 15 amino acids. V shed 1 base and J 5 bases; nucleotides not matched to a gene: 2. Germline CDR1 reads MNHNS; CDR2 reads SASEGT. The DNA of the CDR3 is TGTGCCAGCAGTGAAGGACTAGCGGGAGTGGAGACCCAGTACTTC. Translating it yields CASSEGLAGVETQYF.